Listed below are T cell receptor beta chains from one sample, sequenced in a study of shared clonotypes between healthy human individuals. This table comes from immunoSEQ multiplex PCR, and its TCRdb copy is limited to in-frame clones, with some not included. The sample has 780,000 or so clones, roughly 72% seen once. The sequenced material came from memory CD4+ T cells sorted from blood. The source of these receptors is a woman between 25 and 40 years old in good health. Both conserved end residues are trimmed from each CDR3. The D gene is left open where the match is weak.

CDR3aa: ASSLTGAGSNEQF; d_gene: -; v_gene: TRBV7-6
CDR3aa: ASSQGEATDTQY; d_gene: -; v_gene: TRBV4-2
CDR3aa: ATSSPLSGTNTGELF; d_gene: -; v_gene: TRBV15
CDR3aa: ASSKQGTHEQY; d_gene: -; v_gene: TRBV5-6
CDR3aa: ASSQHDRPNTEAF; d_gene: -; v_gene: TRBV28
CDR3aa: ASSLVSDREAF; d_gene: TRBD1; v_gene: TRBV7-2
CDR3aa: ASRGTGAAEKLF; d_gene: TRBD1; v_gene: TRBV6-1
CDR3aa: ASSLQGGGYNEQF; d_gene: -; v_gene: TRBV4-1
CDR3aa: ASSSQTGGHNEQF; d_gene: -; v_gene: TRBV7-8
CDR3aa: ASSLFGGRAGVDTQY; d_gene: TRBD2; v_gene: TRBV7-8
CDR3aa: ASTPRRTRTELF; d_gene: -; v_gene: TRBV28
CDR3aa: ASSLGVFQASGLSYNEQF; d_gene: -; v_gene: TRBV28
CDR3aa: ASSDAMGAGGTEAF; d_gene: TRBD1; v_gene: TRBV25-1